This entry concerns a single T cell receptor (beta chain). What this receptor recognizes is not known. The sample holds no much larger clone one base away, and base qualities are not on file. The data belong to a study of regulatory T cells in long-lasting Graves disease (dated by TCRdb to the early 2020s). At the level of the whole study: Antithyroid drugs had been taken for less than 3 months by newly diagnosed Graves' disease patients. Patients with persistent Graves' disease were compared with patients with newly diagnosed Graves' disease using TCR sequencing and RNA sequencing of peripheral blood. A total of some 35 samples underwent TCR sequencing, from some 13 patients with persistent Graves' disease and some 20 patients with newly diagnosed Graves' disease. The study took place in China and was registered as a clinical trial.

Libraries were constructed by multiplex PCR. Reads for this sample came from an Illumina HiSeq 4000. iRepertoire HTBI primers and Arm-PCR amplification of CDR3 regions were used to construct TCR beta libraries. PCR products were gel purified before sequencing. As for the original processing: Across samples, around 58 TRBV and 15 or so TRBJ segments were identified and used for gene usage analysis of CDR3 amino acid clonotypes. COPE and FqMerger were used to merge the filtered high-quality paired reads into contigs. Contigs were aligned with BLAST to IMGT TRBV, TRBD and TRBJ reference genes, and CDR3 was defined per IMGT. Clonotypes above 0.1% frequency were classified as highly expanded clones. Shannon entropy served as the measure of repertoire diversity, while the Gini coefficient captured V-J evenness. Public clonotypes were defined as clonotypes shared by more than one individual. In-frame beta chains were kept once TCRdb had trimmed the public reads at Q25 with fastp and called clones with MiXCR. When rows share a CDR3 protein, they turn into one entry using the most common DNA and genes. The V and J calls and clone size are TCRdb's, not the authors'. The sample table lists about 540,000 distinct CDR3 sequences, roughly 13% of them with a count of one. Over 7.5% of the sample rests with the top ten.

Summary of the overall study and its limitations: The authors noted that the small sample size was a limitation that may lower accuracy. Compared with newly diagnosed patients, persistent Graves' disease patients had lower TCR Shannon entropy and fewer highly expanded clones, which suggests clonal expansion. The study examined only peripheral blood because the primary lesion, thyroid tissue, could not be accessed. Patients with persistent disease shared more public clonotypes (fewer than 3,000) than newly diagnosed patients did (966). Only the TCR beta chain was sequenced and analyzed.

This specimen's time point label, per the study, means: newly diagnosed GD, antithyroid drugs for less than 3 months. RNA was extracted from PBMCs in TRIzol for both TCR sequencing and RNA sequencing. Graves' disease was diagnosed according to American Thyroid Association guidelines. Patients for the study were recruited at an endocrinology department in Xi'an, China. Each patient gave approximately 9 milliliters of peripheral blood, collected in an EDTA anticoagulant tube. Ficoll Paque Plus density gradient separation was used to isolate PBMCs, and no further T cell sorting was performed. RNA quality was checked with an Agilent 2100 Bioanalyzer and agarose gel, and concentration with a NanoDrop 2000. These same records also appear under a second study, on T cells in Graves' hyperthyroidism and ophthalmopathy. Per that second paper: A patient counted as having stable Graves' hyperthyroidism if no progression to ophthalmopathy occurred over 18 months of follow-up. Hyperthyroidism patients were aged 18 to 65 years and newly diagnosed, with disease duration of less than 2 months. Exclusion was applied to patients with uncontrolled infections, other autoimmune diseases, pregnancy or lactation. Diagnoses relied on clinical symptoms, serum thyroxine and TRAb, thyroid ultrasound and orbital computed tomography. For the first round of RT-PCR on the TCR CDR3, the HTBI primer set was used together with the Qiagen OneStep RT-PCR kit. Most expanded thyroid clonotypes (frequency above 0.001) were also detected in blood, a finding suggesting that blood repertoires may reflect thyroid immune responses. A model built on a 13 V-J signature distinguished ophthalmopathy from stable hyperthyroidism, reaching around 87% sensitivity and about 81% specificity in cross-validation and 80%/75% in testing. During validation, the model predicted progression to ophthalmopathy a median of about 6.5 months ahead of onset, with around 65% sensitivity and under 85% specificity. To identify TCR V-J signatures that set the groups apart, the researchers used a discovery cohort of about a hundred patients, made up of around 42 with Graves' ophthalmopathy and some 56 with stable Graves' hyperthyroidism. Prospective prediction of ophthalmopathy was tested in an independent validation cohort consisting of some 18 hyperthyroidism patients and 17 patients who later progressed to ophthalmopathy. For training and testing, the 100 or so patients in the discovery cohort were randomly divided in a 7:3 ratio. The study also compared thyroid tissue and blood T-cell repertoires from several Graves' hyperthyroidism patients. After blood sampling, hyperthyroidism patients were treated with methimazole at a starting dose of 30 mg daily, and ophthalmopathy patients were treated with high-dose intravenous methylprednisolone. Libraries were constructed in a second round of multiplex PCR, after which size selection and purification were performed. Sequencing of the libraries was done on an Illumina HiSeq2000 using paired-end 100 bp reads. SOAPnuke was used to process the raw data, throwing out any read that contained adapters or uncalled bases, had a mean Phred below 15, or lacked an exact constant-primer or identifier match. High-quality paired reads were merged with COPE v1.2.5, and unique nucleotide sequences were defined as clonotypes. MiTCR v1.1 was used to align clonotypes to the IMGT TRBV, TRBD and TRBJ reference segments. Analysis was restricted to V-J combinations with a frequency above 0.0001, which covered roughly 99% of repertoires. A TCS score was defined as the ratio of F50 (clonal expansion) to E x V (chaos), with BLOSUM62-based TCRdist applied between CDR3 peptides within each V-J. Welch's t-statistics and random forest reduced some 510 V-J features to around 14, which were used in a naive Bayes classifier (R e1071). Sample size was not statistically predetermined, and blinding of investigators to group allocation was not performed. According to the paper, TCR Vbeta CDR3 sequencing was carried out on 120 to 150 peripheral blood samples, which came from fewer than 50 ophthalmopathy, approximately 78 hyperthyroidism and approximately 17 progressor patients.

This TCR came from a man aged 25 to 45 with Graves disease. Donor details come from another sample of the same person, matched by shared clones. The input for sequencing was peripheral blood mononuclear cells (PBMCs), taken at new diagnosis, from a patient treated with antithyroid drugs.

The CDR3 is CASTDGTPSSGANVLTF. The DNA sequence is TGTGCCAGTACCGACGGGACGCCAAGCTCTGGGGCCAACGTCCTGACTTTC. The chain was built from TRBV19 and TRBJ2-6; the D segment is perhaps TRBD1 or TRBD2, each sharing 5 matched bases. The CDR3 numbers 17 residues from cysteine through phenylalanine. Kept here is only the CDR3 DNA, which spans 51 bases and is read in frame from base 1. Taken from the germline V gene (reference sequence), the CDR1 and CDR2 loops are LNHDA and SQIVND. Deletion took 7 bases off V and 0 bases off J, with a span of 16 bases between the germline ends.